Presented here are 15 T cell receptor beta chains from one specimen sequenced in a study of chemoradiotherapy in HPV16-positive cancers. Assay: immunoSEQ multiplex PCR; the TCRdb copy retains only in-frame clones and omits some. This table has about 68,000 clones, more than 70% appearing once. The sequencing here drew on blood, taken from a patient who underwent chemoradiotherapy. The source of these receptors is a human donor with HPV-associated anogenital cancer.

In DNA form, the CDR3 reads TGTGCCTGGAGACAAGTCCGGGACATCTGGACGAACACTGAAGCTTTCTTT. Amino acids: CAWRQVRDIWTNTEAFF. J is TRBJ1-1 and V is TRBV30; the D gene is possibly TRBD1 (6 bases). The V gene's germline CDR1 is GTSNPN and CDR2 SVGIG (reference sequence). The CDR3 totals 17 residues. Deletions cut 3 bases from V and 1 base from J, with 21 bases between.

This chain connects TRBV5-1 to TRBJ2-2; D unresolved. Deletions cut 0 bases from V and 0 bases from J, with 3 bases between. There are 14 residues in the CDR3. Germline values: CDR1 SGHRS, CDR2 YFSETQ. The CDR3 sequence: CASSLETNTGELFF. DNA for the CDR3: TGCGCCAGCAGCTTGGAAACGAACACCGGGGAGCTGTTTTTT.

This clone was observed once. V gene TRBV10-3 combines with J gene TRBJ2-1; TRBD2 aligns across 12 bases. After removal of 10 bases from V and 7 bases from J, the junction contained 20 bases not matched to a gene. This CDR3 has 18 amino acids. Germline V gene data show CDR1 as ENHRY and CDR2 as SYGVKD. The DNA for the CDR3 is TGTGCCACTTCCGGTTCTAGCGGGAGGGCTTCGGTGCGGAATGAGCAGTTCTTC. Translating it yields CATSGSSGRASVRNEQFF.

The chain joins TRBV28 to TRBJ2-7, with a tentative D call TRBD2 (5 bases). V lost 2 bases and J 0 bases, leaving 11 bases between the germline ends. The germline V gene has CDR1 MDHEN and CDR2 SYDVKM. The CDR3 loop spans 15 amino acids. DNA of the CDR3: TGTGCCAGCAGTTTAGCCCTAGGGAGCTCCTACGAGCAGTACTTC. This translates into CASSLALGSSYEQYF.

The chain has TRBV18 and TRBJ2-5; D gene ambiguous. Germline V gene data show CDR1 as KGHSH and CDR2 as LQKENI. CDR3 length equals 14 residues. V gave up 3 bases and J gave up 3 bases, with 11 bases separating them. The DNA for the CDR3 is TGTGCCAGCTCACCGCCCCCCTCGGAAGAGACCCAGTACTTC. It is translated as CASSPPPSEETQYF.

The chain uses TRBV25-1 and TRBJ1-6, with TRBD1 matching over 7 bases. V shed 6 bases, J shed 9 bases, and the junction held 5 bases outside the gene matches. Germline CDR1 MGHDK, CDR2 SYGVNS. The CDR3 spans 13 residues. The CDR3 here is CASRATGTSPLHF. CDR3 nucleotides: TGTGCCAGCAGGGCGACAGGGACTTCACCCCTCCACTTT. Supplemented by reference TRBV25-1 and TRBJ1-6, the full variable domain reads EADIYQTPRYLVIGTGKKITLECSQTMGHDKMYWYQQDPGMELHLIHYSYGVNSTEKGDLSSESTVSRIRTEHFPLTLESARPSHTSQYLCASRATGTSPLHFGNGTRLTVT.

V usage is TRBV5-6 and J usage is TRBJ1-2; D possibly corresponds to TRBD1 (5 bases). V was clipped by 5 bases and J by 1 base, with 15 bases between them. The CDR3 consists of 15 residues. The germline V gene has CDR1 SGHDT and CDR2 YYEEEE. CDR3 nucleotide sequence: TGTGCCAGCAGACCTCCGGGACGTTATAACTATGGCTACACCTTC. It translates to CASRPPGRYNYGYTF.

The chain uses TRBV6-4 and TRBJ2-3, with a weak D call TRBD2 (5 bases). Germline CDR1 is MRHNA and CDR2 is SNTAGT. There are 15 residues in the CDR3. Trimming cost V 3 bases and J 4 bases, with 14 bases left between them. The CDR3 reads CASSEDLGAPDTQYF. DNA of the CDR3: TGTGCCAGCAGTGAGGACCTGGGAGCCCCAGATACGCAGTATTTT.

The V gene is TRBV5-1, the J gene TRBJ2-3, with D possibly TRBD2 on 6 matching bases. The germline V gene has CDR1 SGHRS and CDR2 YFSETQ. Deletions cut 0 bases from V and 1 base from J, with 6 bases between. The CDR3 is made up of 14 amino acids. CDR3 DNA: TGCGCCAGCAGCTTGGGACTAGGCACAGATACGCAGTATTTT. Its protein product is CASSLGLGTDTQYF.

The chain couples TRBV5-4 to TRBJ2-5; TRBD2 matches 10 bases. Germline-derived CDR1 and CDR2 are SGHNT and YYREEE (reference sequence). Trimming removed 1 base from V and 5 bases from J; junction bases left unmatched: 5. The CDR3 sequence is 15 residues long. In nucleotides, the CDR3 is TGTGCCAGCAGCTTGCGGTCTAGCGGGGGTGAGACCCAGTACTTC. Its translation: CASSLRSSGGETQYF.

The V and J genes are TRBV7-2 and TRBJ2-3, with 11 bases matching TRBD1. CDR1 is SGHTA, CDR2 FQGNSA, per germline. This CDR3 is 15 amino acids long. J was trimmed by 5 bases and V by 5 bases; bases with no gene match: 6. The DNA for the CDR3 is TGTGCCAGCAGCGCCAGGACAGGGGGCGGAGATACGCAGTATTTT. Protein: CASSARTGGGDTQYF.

This clone has a single count. Other DNA sequences in the same sample also yield this CDR3. The CDR3 coding sequence is TGTGCCATCAGTGAAGGAGGGATTCAAGAGACCCAGTACTTC. This sequence encodes CAISEGGIQETQYF. This chain uses TRBV10-3 with TRBJ2-5; maybe TRBD2 (6 bases). In germline, CDR1 is ENHRY, CDR2 SYGVKD. The CDR3 is 14 residues long. V was shortened by 3 bases and J by 2 bases, with 10 bases between the two germline ends.

V usage is TRBV27 and J usage is TRBJ2-7; D gene unclear. The length of the CDR3 is 14 residues. The V end lost 0 bases, the J end lost 4 bases, and 10 bases lay between the germline ends. Germline V gene sequence: CDR1 MNHEY, CDR2 SMNVEV (reference sequence). The CDR3 coding sequence is TGTGCCAGCAGTTTATCAGTCGGGCCATACGAGCAGTACTTC. It specifies CASSLSVGPYEQYF.

This chain links TRBV5-1 with TRBJ1-2, with TRBD1 as a possible D gene (5 bases). V gave up 1 base and J gave up 8 bases, with 12 bases separating them. The CDR3 length is 13 residues. Germline-derived CDR1 and CDR2 are SGHRS and YFSETQ. This CDR3 is CASSLLHGGGYTF. CDR3 DNA: TGCGCCAGCAGCTTGTTACACGGGGGAGGCTACACCTTC.

This clone was seen only a few times. V is TRBV4-1 and J is TRBJ1-6; no definite D call. This CDR3 is built from 13 residues. CDR1 and CDR2 from the germline V gene are MGHRA and YSYEKL. V was shortened by 3 bases and J by 6 bases, with 6 bases between the two germline ends. CDR3 amino acids: CASSQDGNSPLHF. The CDR3 DNA sequence: TGCGCCAGCAGCCAGGACGGTAATTCACCCCTCCACTTT.